This is a list of T cell receptor beta chains from one sample in a study of OX40 agonist ivuxolimab in advanced cancers. Produced via immunoSEQ multiplex PCR; TCRdb's table is partial and in-frame only. The repertoire has 9,300 or so clones, around three fifths of them found once; the top ten carry 20% to 30%. Source: CD4+ or CD8+ T cells sorted from blood, taken in a trial of the OX40 agonist ivuxolimab. These receptor sequences come from an adult with an advanced solid tumor such as melanoma, head and neck, liver or kidney cancer. Each CDR3 is given with its conserved first and last residue. D genes are given only for firm matches. Where a row states a size, it is once, few, many or the class of an expanded clone; other rows omit it.

.	TRBV5-6	TRBD1	TRBJ2-3	CASSSPDRVDGTDTQYF	TGTGCCAGCAGCTCCCCAGACAGGGTAGACGGCACAGATACGCAGTATTTT
once	TRBV30	.	TRBJ2-7	CAWSEGPSSYEQYF	TGTGCCTGGAGTGAGGGACCCAGCTCCTACGAGCAGTACTTC
.	TRBV2	TRBD1	TRBJ1-5	CASSPMTGEGLGGNQPQHF	TGTGCCAGCAGTCCTATGACAGGGGAAGGCCTCGGAGGCAATCAGCCCCAGCATTTT
.	TRBV6-6	TRBD1	TRBJ1-3	CASSYADRGGNTIYF	TGTGCCAGCAGTTACGCCGACAGGGGTGGAAACACCATATATTTT
.	TRBV28	TRBD1	TRBJ1-5	CASSLFQGAGQLQHF	TGTGCCAGCAGTTTATTTCAGGGGGCGGGTCAGCTCCAGCATTTT
few	TRBV11-2	.	TRBJ1-5	CASLGAEGVQPQHF	TGTGCCAGCCTTGGGGCGGAGGGGGTTCAGCCCCAGCATTTT
few	TRBV29-1	.	TRBJ2-1	CSVEERDNEQFF	TGCAGCGTTGAAGAGAGGGACAATGAGCAGTTCTTC
once	TRBV7-8	.	TRBJ2-7	CASSLVITPYEQYF	TGTGCCAGCAGCTTAGTCATTACCCCCTACGAGCAGTACTTC
.	TRBV2	.	TRBJ1-2	CAILDSLLGYTF	TGTGCCATCTTGGACAGCCTGCTGGGCTACACCTTC
.	TRBV27	.	TRBJ2-7	CASSPYSYEQYF	TGTGCCAGCAGTCCCTACTCCTACGAGCAGTACTTC
.	TRBV19	TRBD1	TRBJ1-3	CATKESGTGSGNTIYF	TGTGCCACCAAGGAATCCGGGACAGGGTCTGGAAACACCATATATTTT
medium-sized	TRBV11-2	TRBD1	TRBJ2-7	CASRGQIEQYF	TGTGCCAGCAGGGGACAGATCGAGCAGTACTTC
.	TRBV6-4	.	TRBJ2-2	CASSEGASNTGELFF	TGTGCCAGCAGTGAGGGGGCGTCAAACACCGGGGAGCTGTTTTTT
.	TRBV4-3	.	TRBJ1-1	CASSQDVTSGTEAFF	TGCGCCAGCAGCCAGGATGTCACGAGCGGCACTGAAGCTTTCTTT
once	TRBV27	.	TRBJ1-2	CASRQGGYGYTF	TGTGCCAGCAGACAGGGCGGGTATGGCTACACCTTC
.	TRBV7-6	TRBD2	TRBJ2-3	CASIPSGGYSTDTQYF	TGTGCCAGCATCCCCTCGGGGGGATATAGCACAGATACGCAGTATTTT
.	TRBV27	.	TRBJ2-3	CASSPTSATQYF	TGTGCCAGCAGCCCGACTAGTGCTACGCAGTATTTT
few	TRBV7-2	.	TRBJ1-2	CASSLGTQTNYGYTF	TGTGCCAGCAGCTTAGGGACACAAACTAACTATGGCTACACCTTC
.	TRBV9	TRBD2	TRBJ2-6	CASSPGAGGSGANVLTF	TGTGCCAGCAGCCCAGGAGCGGGAGGCTCTGGGGCCAACGTCCTGACTTTC
.	TRBV7-6	.	TRBJ2-4	CASSLDKNIQYF	TGTGCCAGCAGCTTAGATAAAAACATTCAGTACTTC
.	TRBV15	.	TRBJ2-7	CATSREVSGDYEQYF	TGTGCCACCAGCAGAGAGGTGTCAGGGGACTACGAGCAGTACTTC
.	TRBV19	.	TRBJ1-3	CASSLLRPAGNTIYF	TGTGCCAGTAGTCTCCTCCGTCCTGCTGGAAACACCATATATTTT
.	TRBV5-8	.	TRBJ1-5	CASSLEGLLVQPQHF	TGTGCCAGCAGCCTAGAGGGCCTTCTGGTTCAGCCCCAGCATTTT
.	TRBV4-2	TRBD2	TRBJ2-5	CASSQGTSGLQETQYF	TGTGCCAGCAGCCAAGGGACTAGCGGCCTACAAGAGACCCAGTACTTC
.	TRBV28	.	TRBJ2-7	CASSGQFYEQYF	TGTGCCAGCAGCGGACAGTTCTACGAGCAGTACTTC
.	TRBV13	.	TRBJ2-3	CASSPPSTDTQYF	TGTGCCAGCAGCCCCCCTAGCACAGATACGCAGTATTTT